This entry describes one T cell receptor (beta chain). It has no known antigen specificity. Base qualities are not provided; no much larger clone lies one nucleotide away. The CDR3 runs 14 residues from the cysteine to the phenylalanine. Only CDR3 DNA is held: 42 bases, read in frame from base 1. V loses 0 bases, J loses 7 bases, and the germline ends lie 12 bases apart. The germline V gene specifies KGHSH as CDR1 and LQKENI as CDR2. This record belongs to a study of CD49a tissue-resident CD8 T cells in human skin listed by TCRdb under 2017. Some background on the complete study: The study looked at subsets of tissue-resident memory CD8+ T cells in human skin, with the subsets defined by expression of CD49a, CD69 and CD103.

For a few healthy donors, sorted CD8+ T cells taken from blood, dermis and epidermis had their TCR beta CDR3 regions analysed. All TCR-sequenced donors were healthy individuals, and each provided both blood and skin samples. Before TCR beta sequencing, CD8+ T cell populations were isolated by sorting. Skin was separated into dermal and epidermal compartments before T cells were analysed. Library preparation used the immunoSEQ multiplex PCR assay. Regarding the original processing steps: Across the sorted blood, dermal and epidermal CD8+ T cell populations, TCR V beta family usage frequencies were compared. TCRdb holds this immuneACCESS table with in-frame rearrangements only. Some clones are missing; in checked studies, unresolved V genes explain under half, and the rest has no known cause. V and J calls and clone size follow that table, whereas D and trimming were derived from the DNA. This sample gives about 1,100 clones in total; over 60% of them show up just once. The top ten clones comprise under 30% of the sample.

The chain is made from TRBV18 and TRBJ1-1; no D gene is confidently identified. The sample comprised CD103- CD8+ T cells sorted from skin dermis. This clonotype was sampled from a human donor in good health. The donor label of this sample is uncertain. CDR3 reads: CASSPPEWPIEAFF. The sequenced DNA: TGTGCCAGCTCACCACCGGAGTGGCCGATTGAAGCTTTCTTT.